This TCR beta chain was obtained from a study of beta chain features in type 1 diabetes. Regarding the study as a whole: A moderate, significant TCRB CDR3 shortening appeared in type 1 diabetes across four CD4+ subsets.

The sample holds a few counts of this clone. Its target is unknown. The CDR3 spans 15 residues. V lost 9 bases, J lost 0 bases, and 17 bases lay in between. Germline V lookup: CDR1 SNHLY, CDR2 FYNNEI. Expressed TCRB transcripts were sequenced after all isolated RNA was converted to cDNA. Generated by immunoSEQ multiplex PCR, the TCRdb table keeps only in-frame clones and is missing some. This table has over 650,000 clones, around 15% appearing once. The TCR originated in a young man with type 1 diabetes. The sample consisted of naive CD4+ T cells from blood. This chain connects TRBV2 to TRBJ1-1; no clear D gene. The CDR3 sequence: CASPHGRPLNTEAFF. The CDR3 region has the DNA TGTGCCAGTCCCCATGGCAGACCCCTGAACACTGAAGCTTTCTTT.